This TCR beta chain was identified in a study of T cell changes during pregnancy in multiple sclerosis. Data came from immunoSEQ multiplex PCR; TCRdb stores just in-frame clones and leaves some out. The sample yields 68,000 or so clones, about 90% seen once. V was pared by 5 bases and J by 0 bases, with 0 bases of the junction left unmatched. Looked up from germline, CDR1 is SEHNR and CDR2 is FQNEAQ (reference sequence). The CDR3 contains 13 residues. The J gene is TRBJ1-1, the V gene TRBV7-9; 7 positions agree with TRBD1. Sequenced here: peripheral blood, sampled in the second trimester of pregnancy. This sequence was found in a female donor with multiple sclerosis, enrolled in a pregnancy study. CDR3: CASSDRVNTEAFF. The CDR3 coding sequence is TGTGCCAGCAGCGACAGGGTGAACACTGAAGCTTTCTTT.